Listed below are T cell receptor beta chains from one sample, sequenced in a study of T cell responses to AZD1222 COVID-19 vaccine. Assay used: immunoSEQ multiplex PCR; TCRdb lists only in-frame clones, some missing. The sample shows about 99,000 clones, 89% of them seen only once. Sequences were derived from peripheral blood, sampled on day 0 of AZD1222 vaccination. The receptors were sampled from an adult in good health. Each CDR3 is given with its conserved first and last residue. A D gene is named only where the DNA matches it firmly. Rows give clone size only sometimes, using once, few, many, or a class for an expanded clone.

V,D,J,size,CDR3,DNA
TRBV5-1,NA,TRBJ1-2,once,CASSLEAGHLYGYTF,TGCGCCAGCAGCTTGGAAGCAGGCCACCTCTATGGCTACACCTTC
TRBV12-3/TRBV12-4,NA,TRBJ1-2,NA,CASSSGTAYGYTF,TGTGCCAGCAGCTCCGGGACGGCCTATGGCTACACCTTC
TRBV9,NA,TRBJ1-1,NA,CASSPGGAAAGEAFF,TGTGCCAGCAGCCCCGGGGGGGCAGCAGCGGGTGAAGCTTTCTTT
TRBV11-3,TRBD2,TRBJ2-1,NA,CASSLWGGYNEQFF,TGTGCCAGCAGCTTGTGGGGGGGATACAATGAGCAGTTCTTC
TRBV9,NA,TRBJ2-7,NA,CASSVGYGSSYEQYF,TGTGCCAGCAGCGTAGGATATGGGAGCTCCTACGAGCAGTACTTC
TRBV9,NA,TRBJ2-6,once,CASSVARSSGANVLTF,TGTGCCAGCAGCGTAGCTAGAAGCTCTGGGGCCAACGTCCTGACTTTC
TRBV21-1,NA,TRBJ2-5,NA,CASSNLPWTDPSRTQYF,TGTGCCAGCAGCAACCTTCCCTGGACTGACCCAAGTCGGACCCAGTACTTC
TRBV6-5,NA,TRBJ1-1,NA,CASTPRGRSEAFF,TGTGCCAGCACCCCTAGGGGACGGAGTGAAGCTTTCTTT
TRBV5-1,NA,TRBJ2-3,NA,CASSSESTSHTQYF,TGCGCCAGCAGCTCCGAATCGACTAGTCATACGCAGTATTTT
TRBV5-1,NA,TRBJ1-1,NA,CASSLGQLGSEAFF,TGCGCCAGCAGCTTGGGACAGCTAGGCAGTGAAGCTTTCTTT